This TCR beta chain was retrieved from a study of blood T cell repertoires in COVID-19. Study at large: Spain, Italy and the United States supplied samples that represented acute and convalescent COVID-19. Nucleic acid was either cDNA or gDNA, and it came from T cells, B-cell-depleted T cells, or PBMCs.

Measured with immunoSEQ multiplex PCR; TCRdb has only the in-frame clones, and not every one. The sample has under 350,000 clones, 70% to 90% seen once; the top ten hold 4% to 5.5%. The CDR3 contains 15 residues. CDR1 and CDR2 (germline): ENHRY, SYGVKD. V was clipped by 6 bases and J by 1 base; unmatched bases: 3. This TCR derives from a woman in her thirties or forties with acute COVID-19. Sequenced material: PBMCs or T cells enriched from blood (not recorded which). The rearrangement uses TRBV10-3 and TRBJ2-3; 11 bases agree with TRBD2. The CDR3 is CAISKLAGGTDTQYF. CDR3 DNA: TGTGCCATCAGCAAACTAGCGGGGGGCACAGATACGCAGTATTTT.